Listed here are 14 T cell receptor beta chains from one sample, sequenced in a study of CXCR3-negative and CXCR3-positive naive CD8 T cells. Study-level results: Naive cells positive for CXCR3 carried more hydrophobic TRB CDR3s than CXCR3-negative ones.

These receptors' targets are unknown. UMI labels and 5' RACE were used to prepare the TRB cDNA libraries. TCRdb reprocessed the 5' RACE reads; each CDR3 protein has one entry and no DNA is given. This sample's table reports some 110,000 distinct CDR3 sequences. Sequencing was done on a sample of naive CXCR3+ CD8+ T cells from blood. Subset denoted: CD45RO-CCR7+CD27+CD95- naive CD8+ T cells expressing CXCR3 (TNR3+). These receptors all come from a human donor in good health. Some clones in this sample may be carry-over from other donors' samples.

V usage is TRBV4-1 and J usage is TRBJ2-7. CDR1 is MGHRA and CDR2 is YSYEKL in the germline V gene. The CDR3 loop spans 13 amino acids. The CDR3 sequence is CASSQVDNYEQYF.

The chain links TRBV11-2 to TRBJ1-2; as DNA is missing, the TRBD1 call by TCRdb cannot be tested. CDR1 and CDR2 from the germline V gene are SGHAT and FQNNGV. This CDR3 has 14 residues. CDR3 in amino acids: CASSLQGSYYGYTF.

This chain links TRBV7-6 with TRBJ2-7; TCRdb lists TRBD2, though no DNA is available to test this call. The CDR3 is 16 amino acids. Per the germline V gene, CDR1 is SGHVS and CDR2 is FNYEAQ. The CDR3 spells CASSPGEGLGIYEQYF. Based on the CDR3 plus reference TRBV7-6 and TRBJ2-7, the full variable domain is GAGVSQSPRYKVTKRGQDVALRCDPISGHVSLYWYRQALGQGPEFLTYFNYEAQQDKSGLPNDRFSAERPEGSISTLTIQRTEQRDSAMYRCASSPGEGLGIYEQYFGPGTRLTVT.

The chain links TRBV16 to TRBJ2-7. This CDR3 has 15 residues. CDR1 and CDR2 from the germline V gene are KGHSY and FQNENV. The CDR3: CASSRLSTSSYEQYF.

The chain has TRBV12-3 or TRBV12-4 and TRBJ1-4; TCRdb indicates TRBD1, and absent DNA this call remains unverified. CDR3 length: 19 residues. The CDR3: CASSSPPSNQDTTGEKLFF.

The chain has TRBV5-1 and TRBJ2-1; no DNA is available, so the TRBD2 call from TCRdb remains unchecked. Germline V gene data show CDR1 as SGHRS and CDR2 as YFSETQ. This CDR3 region has 17 residues. The CDR3 reads CASSSPPAGATYNEQFF.

The V gene is TRBV7-9, the J gene TRBJ1-4. Germline-derived CDR1 and CDR2 are SEHNR and FQNEAQ (reference sequence). The CDR3 extends over 17 amino acids. CDR3 residues: CASSSRDKRTTNEKLFF.

The chain is built from TRBV4-1 and TRBJ2-1. This CDR3 contains 12 residues. From germline, CDR1 is MGHRA and CDR2 YSYEKL. The CDR3 spells CASSPDRNEQFF.

The chain couples TRBV7-6 to TRBJ2-3; TCRdb's D call of TRBD2 is untestable without DNA. Germline loops: CDR1 SGHVS, CDR2 FNYEAQ. The CDR3 totals 17 residues. This chain's CDR3 is CASSPRTSGRDADTQYF.

The V call is TRBV28, the J call TRBJ1-5; with no DNA, the TCRdb D assignment of TRBD1 cannot be verified. Germline CDR1 and CDR2: MDHEN and SYDVKM. The CDR3 loop spans 14 amino acids. The CDR3 loop reads CASSWDRANQPQHF.

This chain links TRBV9 with TRBJ2-1; TCRdb returns TRBD1, unconfirmable since there is no DNA. The germline CDR1 and CDR2 sequences are SGDLS and YYNGEE. The CDR3 extends over 14 amino acids. CDR3: CASSARTGSNEQFF.

The chain is built from TRBV11-2 and TRBJ2-3. Looked up from germline, CDR1 is SGHAT and CDR2 is FQNNGV. This CDR3 is built from 14 residues. This CDR3 reads CASSLVLAADTQYF.

The chain is built from TRBV6-5 and TRBJ2-1; absent DNA, TCRdb's TRBD1 call cannot be checked. In germline, CDR1 is MNHEY, CDR2 SVGAGI. The CDR3 has 13 residues. The CDR3 sequence is CASSYSQGYEQFF.

The chain carries TRBV6-5 and TRBJ2-5; TCRdb's assignment of TRBD1 cannot be checked, as there is no DNA. The CDR3 runs 16 residues. CDR1 is MNHEY and CDR2 is SVGAGI in the germline V gene. The CDR3 region is CASSYLSGGGGETQYF.